These T cell receptor beta chains were read from a single sample in a study of blood T cells in healthy people across ages. MiXCR, run by TCRdb on the 5' RACE reads, gives a single entry per CDR3 protein. The data hold more than 500,000 distinct CDR3 sequences, with roughly a quarter observed a single time. This same sample was also part of a study on T cells of mothers and their children.

The material sequenced was blood. These receptor sequences come from a boy aged 2 to 9 in good health. CDR3s include the opening cysteine and the closing phenylalanine or tryptophan. Fields, in order: V gene, J gene, clone size, D gene, CDR3 protein, CDR3 DNA. D genes are given only for firm matches. Clone sizes are given selectively: once, few, many, or a class where the clone is expanded.

V gene: TRBV5-4
J gene: TRBJ2-3
clone size: NA
D gene: TRBD2
CDR3 protein: CASSLSGSGSDTQYF
CDR3 DNA: TGTGCCAGCAGCCTTAGCGGGAGCGGGTCAGATACGCAGTATTTT

V gene: TRBV15
J gene: TRBJ2-5
clone size: many
D gene: TRBD2
CDR3 protein: CATSRHSAPSGQETQYF
CDR3 DNA: TGTGCCACCAGTCGCCACTCGGCCCCTAGCGGTCAAGAGACCCAGTACTTC

V gene: TRBV5-5
J gene: TRBJ1-2
clone size: few
D gene: TRBD1
CDR3 protein: CASSRSTLQGYYGYTF
CDR3 DNA: TGTGCCAGCAGCCGCTCTACGTTACAGGGGTACTATGGCTACACCTTC

V gene: TRBV6-2/TRBV6-3
J gene: TRBJ1-5
clone size: few
D gene: NA
CDR3 protein: CASSYQAGGNQPQHF
CDR3 DNA: TGTGCCAGCAGTTACCAAGCGGGGGGCAATCAGCCCCAGCATTTT

V gene: TRBV21-1
J gene: TRBJ2-5
clone size: NA
D gene: NA
CDR3 protein: CASSKVSSREETQYF
CDR3 DNA: TGTGCCAGCAGCAAAGTGTCGAGCCGAGAAGAGACCCAGTACTTC

V gene: TRBV12-3/TRBV12-4
J gene: TRBJ2-6
clone size: NA
D gene: NA
CDR3 protein: CASTWDSWASGANVLTF
CDR3 DNA: TGTGCCAGCACTTGGGACTCATGGGCATCCGGGGCCAACGTCCTGACTTTC

V gene: TRBV6-1
J gene: TRBJ2-5
clone size: NA
D gene: NA
CDR3 protein: CASSEAGSSSQETQYF
CDR3 DNA: TGTGCCAGCAGTGAAGCCGGTAGCAGTTCACAAGAGACCCAGTACTTC

V gene: TRBV7-9
J gene: TRBJ2-7
clone size: NA
D gene: TRBD1
CDR3 protein: CASSMQGAIEQYF
CDR3 DNA: TGTGCCAGCAGCATGCAGGGGGCGATCGAGCAGTACTTC

V gene: TRBV20-1
J gene: TRBJ2-4
clone size: NA
D gene: NA
CDR3 protein: CSARDPPWDSNIQYF
CDR3 DNA: TGCAGTGCTAGAGATCCCCCGTGGGACTCCAACATTCAGTACTTC

V gene: TRBV15
J gene: TRBJ1-4
clone size: NA
D gene: NA
CDR3 protein: CATHRGANEKLFF
CDR3 DNA: TGTGCCACACACAGAGGGGCTAATGAAAAACTGTTTTTT

V gene: TRBV4-1
J gene: TRBJ2-5
clone size: NA
D gene: NA
CDR3 protein: CASSFMTGEWFF
CDR3 DNA: TGCGCCAGCAGCTTTATGACCGGCGAGTGGTTCTTC

V gene: TRBV4-1
J gene: TRBJ1-4
clone size: NA
D gene: NA
CDR3 protein: CASSQQPGSNEKLFF
CDR3 DNA: TGCGCCAGCAGCCAACAGCCCGGTAGTAATGAAAAACTGTTTTTT

V gene: TRBV12-3/TRBV12-4
J gene: TRBJ1-2
clone size: NA
D gene: NA
CDR3 protein: CASSGADLDGYTF
CDR3 DNA: TGTGCCAGCAGTGGGGCTGACCTAGATGGCTACACCTTC

V gene: TRBV6-2/TRBV6-3
J gene: TRBJ1-2
clone size: NA
D gene: NA
CDR3 protein: CASRWTDSNYGYTF
CDR3 DNA: TGTGCCAGCAGGTGGACGGATTCTAACTATGGCTACACCTTC

V gene: TRBV20-1
J gene: TRBJ2-3
clone size: NA
D gene: NA
CDR3 protein: CSAEIRDKGDTQYF
CDR3 DNA: TGCAGTGCTGAAATCCGGGACAAGGGAGATACGCAGTATTTT